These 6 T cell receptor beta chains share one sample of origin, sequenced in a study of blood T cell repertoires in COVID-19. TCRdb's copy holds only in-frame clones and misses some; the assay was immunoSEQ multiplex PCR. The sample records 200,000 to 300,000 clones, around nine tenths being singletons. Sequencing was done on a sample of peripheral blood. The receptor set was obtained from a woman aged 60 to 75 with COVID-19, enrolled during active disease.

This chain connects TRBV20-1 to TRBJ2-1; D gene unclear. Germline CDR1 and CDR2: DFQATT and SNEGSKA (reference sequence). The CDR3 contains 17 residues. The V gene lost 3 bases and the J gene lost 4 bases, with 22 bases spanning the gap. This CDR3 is CSASEPGLRPGYNEQFF. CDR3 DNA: TGCAGTGCTAGTGAGCCGGGTCTCAGACCGGGTTACAATGAGCAGTTCTTC.

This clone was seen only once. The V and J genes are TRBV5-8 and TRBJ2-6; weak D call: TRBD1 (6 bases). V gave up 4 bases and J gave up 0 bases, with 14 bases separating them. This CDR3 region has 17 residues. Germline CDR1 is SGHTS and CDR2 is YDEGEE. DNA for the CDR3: TGTGCCAGCAGCCCAGGACAGACTCCCTCTGGGGCCAACGTCCTGACTTTC. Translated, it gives CASSPGQTPSGANVLTF.

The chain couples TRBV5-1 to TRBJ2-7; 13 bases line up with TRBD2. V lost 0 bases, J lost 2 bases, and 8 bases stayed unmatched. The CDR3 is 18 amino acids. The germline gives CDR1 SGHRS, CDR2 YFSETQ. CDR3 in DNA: TGCGCCAGCAGCTTGGTTGGAGGGGGACTAGCGGGACCCTACGAGCAGTACTTC. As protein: CASSLVGGGLAGPYEQYF.

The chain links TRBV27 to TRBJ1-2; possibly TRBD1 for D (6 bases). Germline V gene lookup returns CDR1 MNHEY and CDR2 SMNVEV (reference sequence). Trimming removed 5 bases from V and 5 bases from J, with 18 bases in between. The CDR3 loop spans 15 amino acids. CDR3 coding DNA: TGTGCCAGCAGTCCCCGGGGGGGGCAGTTGTATGGCTACACCTTC. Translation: CASSPRGGQLYGYTF.

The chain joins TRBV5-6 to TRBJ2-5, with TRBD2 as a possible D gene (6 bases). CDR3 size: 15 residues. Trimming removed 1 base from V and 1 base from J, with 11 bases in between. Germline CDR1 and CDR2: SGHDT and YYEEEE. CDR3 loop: CASSLSGWGQETQYF. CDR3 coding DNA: TGTGCCAGCAGCTTGAGCGGGTGGGGCCAAGAGACCCAGTACTTC.

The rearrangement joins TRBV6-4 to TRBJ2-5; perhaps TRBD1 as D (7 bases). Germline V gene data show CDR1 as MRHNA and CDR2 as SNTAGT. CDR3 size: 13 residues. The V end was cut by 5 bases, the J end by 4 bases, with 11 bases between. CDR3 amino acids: CASSRQGGETQYF. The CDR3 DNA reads TGTGCCAGCAGTAGACAGGGAGGAGAGACCCAGTACTTC.